This T cell receptor beta chain stems from a study of identifying expanded T cells in peripheral blood. This clone showed up just once. Its antigen is currently unknown. TCRdb keeps only in-frame clones here, not all; method: immunoSEQ multiplex PCR. The sample contains around 130,000 clones, approximately 86% of which appear only once. Germline CDR1 SGHTA, CDR2 FQGTGA. Losses at the gene ends were 6 bases for V and 2 bases for J; bases not matched to a gene: 9. The CDR3 loop spans 17 amino acids. During the collection period, no donor immune events like infections were recorded. Study-level findings and limits: Technical replicates showed about 1.2 changed clones; roughly two weeks about 16; four weeks 19.

This clonotype originated in a person aged 18 to 70 in good health. The sequencing input was blood. The chain uses TRBV7-3 and TRBJ2-3, with TRBD2 matching 12 bases. The chain's CDR3 is CASSPRLAGALTDTQYF. The CDR3 nucleotides are TGTGCCAGCAGTCCTCGACTAGCGGGGGCACTCACAGATACGCAGTATTTT.